This is a list of T cell receptor beta chains from one sample in a study of CXCR3-negative and CXCR3-positive naive CD8 T cells. No DNA is given; TCRdb re-called the 5' RACE reads and lists each CDR3 protein once. Its clone listing holds over 95,000 distinct CDR3 sequences. Sequencing was carried out using naive CXCR3+ CD8+ T cells from blood. The receptors originated from a human donor in good health. Some clones in this sample may be carry-over from other donors' samples. Both conserved end residues are part of each CDR3. Each record gives: V gene, J gene, CDR3 protein.

v_call: TRBV4-1; j_call: TRBJ1-2; cdr3_aa: CASSQMETGTERGYTF
v_call: TRBV7-6; j_call: TRBJ2-1; cdr3_aa: CASSLNNEQFF
v_call: TRBV20-1; j_call: TRBJ2-1; cdr3_aa: CSARDEIPGRNEQFF
v_call: TRBV24-1; j_call: TRBJ2-1; cdr3_aa: CATSDATDYNEQFF
v_call: TRBV15; j_call: TRBJ2-1; cdr3_aa: CATSSDQHNEQFF
v_call: TRBV12-3/TRBV12-4; j_call: TRBJ1-2; cdr3_aa: CASSLSHNYGYTF
v_call: TRBV12-3/TRBV12-4; j_call: TRBJ2-5; cdr3_aa: CASSPPTERETQYF
v_call: TRBV7-3; j_call: TRBJ1-1; cdr3_aa: CASSSWESTEAFF
v_call: TRBV4-1; j_call: TRBJ2-1; cdr3_aa: CASRVKSSYNEQFF
v_call: TRBV20-1; j_call: TRBJ2-7; cdr3_aa: CSAIYRTISDEQYF
v_call: TRBV5-4; j_call: TRBJ2-6; cdr3_aa: CASSLGAGRANVLTF
v_call: TRBV4-3; j_call: TRBJ2-7; cdr3_aa: CASSQNRGYEQYF
v_call: TRBV9; j_call: TRBJ2-1; cdr3_aa: CASSGTSGGAANEQFF
v_call: TRBV11-2; j_call: TRBJ2-5; cdr3_aa: CASSLVPETQETQYF
v_call: TRBV7-2; j_call: TRBJ2-3; cdr3_aa: CASSLADTDDDRAHTDTQYF
v_call: TRBV7-9; j_call: TRBJ2-3; cdr3_aa: CASSLALGGATDTQYF
v_call: TRBV3-1; j_call: TRBJ2-6; cdr3_aa: CASSLRQGLISGANVLTF
v_call: TRBV5-5; j_call: TRBJ2-7; cdr3_aa: CASSLEPGRIAEQYF
v_call: TRBV4-3; j_call: TRBJ2-2; cdr3_aa: CASSQGQGVAGELFF
v_call: TRBV7-3; j_call: TRBJ2-1; cdr3_aa: CASSQGDSLWDEQFF
v_call: TRBV9; j_call: TRBJ2-1; cdr3_aa: CASSVGRATYNEQFF
v_call: TRBV3-1; j_call: TRBJ1-2; cdr3_aa: CASSQGTYGYTF
v_call: TRBV7-9; j_call: TRBJ2-5; cdr3_aa: CASSSIIDRLQETQYF
v_call: TRBV12-3/TRBV12-4; j_call: TRBJ2-3; cdr3_aa: CASSLEPGHRTDTQYF
v_call: TRBV20-1; j_call: TRBJ2-5; cdr3_aa: CSARDGSRPLETQYF
v_call: TRBV27; j_call: TRBJ2-1; cdr3_aa: CASSLSGGTYNEQFF
v_call: TRBV14; j_call: TRBJ2-5; cdr3_aa: CASSALPGQGQETQYF
v_call: TRBV5-1; j_call: TRBJ1-1; cdr3_aa: CASSLTDQENTEAFF
v_call: TRBV6-5; j_call: TRBJ2-1; cdr3_aa: CASSSSSTSGRTDGGSYNEQFF
v_call: TRBV27; j_call: TRBJ1-2; cdr3_aa: CASSFAGQSPGYTF
v_call: TRBV12-3/TRBV12-4; j_call: TRBJ2-7; cdr3_aa: CASSLGLDEQYF
v_call: TRBV27; j_call: TRBJ2-1; cdr3_aa: CASSSTGRSSYNEQFF
v_call: TRBV7-9; j_call: TRBJ2-2; cdr3_aa: CASSFEVLVREVGELFF
v_call: TRBV15; j_call: TRBJ2-1; cdr3_aa: CATSREGSGQANEQFF
v_call: TRBV6-4; j_call: TRBJ1-2; cdr3_aa: CASSDSSRTPGDGYTF
v_call: TRBV6-1; j_call: TRBJ1-1; cdr3_aa: CASSEKGGWSRAFF
v_call: TRBV19; j_call: TRBJ1-2; cdr3_aa: CASTLNAGGGTYYGYTF
v_call: TRBV7-6; j_call: TRBJ2-7; cdr3_aa: CPSSPGNSYEQYF
v_call: TRBV12-3/TRBV12-4; j_call: TRBJ2-5; cdr3_aa: CASSLEGSLYQETQYF
v_call: TRBV27; j_call: TRBJ2-5; cdr3_aa: CASSPRTSGIYQETQYF
v_call: TRBV28; j_call: TRBJ2-3; cdr3_aa: CASSLFQGSTDTQYF
v_call: TRBV9; j_call: TRBJ2-7; cdr3_aa: CASSGLQGPYEQYF
v_call: TRBV28; j_call: TRBJ2-1; cdr3_aa: CASSLWASGLYYNEQFF
v_call: TRBV7-6; j_call: TRBJ1-1; cdr3_aa: CASSLGWTNTEAFF
v_call: TRBV7-9; j_call: TRBJ1-1; cdr3_aa: CASSLGRGLDTEAFF
v_call: TRBV11-1; j_call: TRBJ2-7; cdr3_aa: CASSFTSGAHRSSYEQYF
v_call: TRBV23-1; j_call: TRBJ1-2; cdr3_aa: CASSPNSGGYTF
v_call: TRBV29-1; j_call: TRBJ2-1; cdr3_aa: CSVDGAGGPWNEQFF
v_call: TRBV11-2; j_call: TRBJ2-4; cdr3_aa: CASRPTGLAPNIQYF
v_call: TRBV28; j_call: TRBJ1-1; cdr3_aa: CASSLMETGALNTEAFF
v_call: TRBV19; j_call: TRBJ1-1; cdr3_aa: CASSPPGGHTEAFF
v_call: TRBV7-9; j_call: TRBJ2-5; cdr3_aa: CASSVINRGQETQYF
v_call: TRBV20-1; j_call: TRBJ2-7; cdr3_aa: CSARGLGDTYEQYF